A selection of T cell receptor beta chains follows, all from one sample in a study of blood T cell repertoires in COVID-19. Profiling relied on immunoSEQ multiplex PCR, and the TCRdb table lists in-frame clones only, not all of them. The table lists just over 150,000 clones, roughly 85% of them singletons, with 3% to 3.5% in the top ten. The sample was peripheral blood. The source is a human donor with acute or convalescent COVID-19. The donor label of this sample is uncertain. The CDR3 runs from the conserved cysteine through the conserved F or W. D genes are given only for firm matches. Only part of the rows carry a size: once, few, many, or a class if the clone is expanded.

v_gene,abundance,d_gene,j_gene,CDR3aa,CDR3nt
TRBV11-3,-,-,TRBJ1-1,CASSLEGFLNTEAFF,TGTGCCAGCAGCTTGGAGGGGTTTTTGAACACTGAAGCTTTCTTT
TRBV6-5,-,-,TRBJ1-1,CASRLAGGTEAFF,TGTGCCAGCAGGCTGGCGGGTGGGACTGAAGCTTTCTTT
TRBV19,-,-,TRBJ1-6,CASSIPDKYNSPLHF,TGTGCCAGTAGTATCCCGGACAAGTATAATTCACCCCTCCACTTT
TRBV11-2,-,TRBD1,TRBJ1-2,CASSLGQRNYGYTF,TGTGCCAGCAGCTTGGGACAGCGAAACTATGGCTACACCTTC
TRBV12-5,-,TRBD1,TRBJ2-5,CASGKGQGEETQYF,TGTGCTAGTGGTAAGGGACAGGGGGAAGAGACCCAGTACTTC
TRBV27,-,TRBD1,TRBJ1-6,CASSLPRGLNSPLHF,TGTGCCAGCAGTTTGCCCAGGGGGTTGAATTCACCCCTCCACTTT
TRBV15,-,TRBD2,TRBJ2-1,CATSRDKIAGAGEQFF,TGTGCCACCAGCAGAGATAAAATAGCGGGGGCGGGTGAGCAGTTCTTC
TRBV27,-,-,TRBJ1-3,CASSISPGTGNTIYF,TGTGCCAGCAGTATCTCTCCGGGTACAGGAAACACCATATATTTT
TRBV5-1,-,-,TRBJ1-2,CASSLRKAGDQYGYTF,TGCGCCAGCAGCCTTAGGAAGGCAGGTGATCAATATGGCTACACCTTC
TRBV2,once,TRBD1,TRBJ1-1,CASSAGTGGSWNTEAFF,TGTGCCAGCAGTGCCGGGACAGGGGGCAGTTGGAACACTGAAGCTTTCTTT
TRBV7-9,once,TRBD1,TRBJ1-1,CASTSTRGQKNTEAFF,TGTGCCAGCACCAGCACCCGGGGACAGAAAAACACTGAAGCTTTCTTT
TRBV30,once,-,TRBJ2-3,CAWNVAGLRAVTDTQYF,TGTGCCTGGAATGTGGCGGGACTCCGAGCCGTCACAGATACGCAGTATTTT
TRBV6-6,-,TRBD1,TRBJ1-1,CASSPTGGGEAFF,TGTGCCAGCAGTCCAACAGGGGGGGGTGAAGCTTTCTTT
TRBV4-3,-,-,TRBJ1-4,CASSQDIGGGTTNEKLFF,TGCGCCAGCAGCCAAGATATAGGGGGGGGGACAACTAATGAAAAACTGTTTTTT
TRBV19,-,TRBD1,TRBJ2-2,CASSTPPGQYRGVTGELFF,TGTGCCAGTAGTACCCCTCCGGGACAGTATCGAGGGGTCACCGGGGAGCTGTTTTTT
TRBV4-1,-,TRBD1,TRBJ1-1,CASSPSGTGYLEAFF,TGCGCCAGCAGCCCATCCGGGACAGGGTATCTTGAAGCTTTCTTT
TRBV25-1,-,TRBD1,TRBJ1-6,CASSEGTGGSSPLHF,TGTGCCAGCAGTGAGGGGACAGGGGGTAGTTCACCCCTCCACTTT
TRBV18,-,-,TRBJ1-6,CASSPAGEGSPLHF,TGTGCCAGCTCACCCGCAGGGGAAGGTTCACCCCTCCACTTT
TRBV5-6,once,TRBD1,TRBJ2-7,CASSYAPGTVSYEQYF,TGTGCCAGCAGCTATGCCCCCGGGACAGTCTCCTACGAGCAGTACTTC
TRBV7-2,-,-,TRBJ1-2,CAGQQGNYGYTF,TGTGCCGGTCAACAGGGAAACTATGGCTACACCTTC
TRBV28,-,-,TRBJ1-6,CASSHGGDPGGRSPLHF,TGTGCCAGCAGTCACGGGGGCGACCCGGGGGGAAGATCACCCCTCCACTTT
TRBV4-1,-,-,TRBJ1-1,CASSQDSYRDGGSRPFF,TGCGCCAGCAGCCAAGATTCTTACCGGGACGGGGGGAGTAGACCTTTCTTT
TRBV19,-,TRBD2,TRBJ2-2,CASSKIAGTFSTGELFF,TGTGCCAGTAGTAAGATAGCGGGGACCTTTAGTACCGGGGAGCTGTTTTTT
TRBV24-1,-,-,TRBJ1-5,CATSPGDNQPQHF,TGTGCCACCAGTCCAGGGGACAATCAGCCCCAGCATTTT
TRBV7-2,-,-,TRBJ2-7,CASTVGALSYEQYF,TGTGCCAGCACCGTAGGGGCGTTGTCCTACGAGCAGTACTTC
TRBV6-6,-,-,TRBJ1-3,CASSYSTNSGNTIYF,TGTGCCAGCAGTTACTCGACAAACTCTGGAAACACCATATATTTT
TRBV6-5,once,TRBD1,TRBJ1-2,CASSQGRTGSGYTF,TGTGCCAGCAGTCAGGGAAGGACAGGGTCTGGCTACACCTTC